The next 15 T cell receptor beta chains were all read from a single sample in a study of Graves' ophthalmopathy and Graves' hyperthyroidism. Amplification targeted the TCR beta CDR3 regions, with RNA transcripts as the source material. Following a first-round RT-PCR that used HTBI primers, a second-round multiplex PCR was carried out. TCRdb redid the calling of the multiplex PCR reads with MiXCR, one entry per CDR3 protein. The sample carries 350,000 or so distinct CDR3 sequences, roughly a sixth recorded once. Sequencing was carried out using peripheral blood. These receptors all stem from an adult man with Graves' ophthalmopathy.

J is TRBJ2-5 and V is TRBV24-1; TRBD1 agrees at 7 bases. From germline, CDR1 is KGHDR and CDR2 SFDVKD. The CDR3 has 16 residues. V lost 5 bases, J lost 4 bases, and 12 bases stayed unmatched. CDR3 sequence (DNA): TGTGCCACCAGTGGCCGAACCGGGACAGTCAGAGAGACCCAGTACTTC. Residues: CATSGRTGTVRETQYF.

J is TRBJ1-2 and V is TRBV29-1, with TRBD1 matching over 10 bases. Germline loops: CDR1 SQVTM, CDR2 ANQGSEA. This CDR3 is 17 amino acids long. V trimming: 3 bases; J trimming: 2 bases; junction bases outside the gene matches: 12. The CDR3 DNA reads as TGCAGCGTTGATCTCCCGGGACAGGGGATCTCGAACTATGGCTACACCTTC. Encoded protein: CSVDLPGQGISNYGYTF.

As regards this clonotype: A much larger clone differs by one base, so this may be a read error. The chain employs TRBV29-1 and TRBJ1-3; a weak D match, TRBD1 (6 bases). The CDR3 runs 16 residues. Germline V lookup: CDR1 SQVTM, CDR2 ANQGSEA. CDR3 coding DNA: TGCAGCGTTTTAGCTCCGGGACAACTTTCTGGAGACACCATATATTTT. Amino acids: CSVLAPGQLSGDTIYF. The complete variable domain, with remaining parts taken from reference TRBV29-1 and TRBJ1-3, reads SAVISQKPSRDICQRGTSLTIQCQVDSQVTMMFWYRQQPGQSLTLIATANQGSEATYESGFVIDKFPISRPNLTFSTLTVSNMSPEDSSIYLCSVLAPGQLSGDTIYFGEGSWLTVV.

In regard to this clonotype: The CDR3 end shows no conserved phenylalanine or tryptophan, and so a read error is likely. This sequence joins TRBV6-1 and TRBJ1-2; 10 nucleotides line up with TRBD1. This CDR3 has 15 amino acids. Per the germline V gene, CDR1 is MNHNS and CDR2 is SASEGT. The V and J ends lost 5 bases and 4 bases, in that order; junction bases with no gene match: 7. As DNA, the CDR3 is TGTGCCAGCAGTCCGGGACAGGGGATCTCCTATGGCTACACCCTC. Translation: CASSPGQGISYGYTL.

This clonotype has at least ten counts. This chain uses TRBV10-3 with TRBJ2-7; possibly TRBD2 for D (5 bases). CDR1 ENHRY and CDR2 SYGVKD come from the germline V gene. This CDR3 is 11 amino acids long. Between the trimmed V and J ends, which lost 3 bases and 9 bases, there was a span of 9 bases. CDR3 sequence reads: CAISDGVRQYF. The CDR3 DNA reads as TGTGCCATCAGTGACGGGGTAAGGCAGTACTTC.

This clonotype appeared many times. The genes are TRBV4-3 and TRBJ1-6; D is unclear. The CDR3 covers 14 residues. Germline loops: CDR1 LGHNA, CDR2 YSLEER. V was shortened by 3 bases and J by 8 bases, with 11 bases between the two germline ends. The CDR3: CASSHDGRDSPLHF. The CDR3 DNA reads TGCGCCAGCAGCCACGATGGCCGAGATTCACCCCTCCACTTT.

This clonotype came up many times. The rearrangement uses TRBV2 and TRBJ1-5; 7 bases match TRBD1. Germline assignment: CDR1 SNHLY and CDR2 FYNNEI. Unmatched junction bases numbered 10, after V lost 5 bases and J lost 6 bases. The CDR3 extends over 15 amino acids. For the CDR3, the DNA is TGTGCCAGCAGTTCCGGGACAGCAATTGGTCAGCCCCAGCATTTT. It specifies CASSSGTAIGQPQHF.

This clonotype has at least ten counts. The rearrangement joins TRBV27 to TRBJ2-7; 7 bases match TRBD2. Trimming at V came to 7 bases and at J to 5 bases, leaving 8 bases not matched to a gene. The CDR3 is 13 residues long. The V gene's germline CDR1 is MNHEY and CDR2 SMNVEV (reference sequence). The DNA for the CDR3 is TGTGCCAGCATGCGCGGGAGATCCAACGAGCAGTACTTC. This codes for CASMRGRSNEQYF.

This clonotype was recorded at least ten times. CDR3 protein: CASSQQIIAGGRTYEQYF. The CDR3 coding sequence is TGCGCCAGCAGCCAGCAAATAATAGCGGGGGGCCGCACCTACGAGCAGTACTTC. The chain is built from TRBV4-3 and TRBJ2-7, with 10 positions matching TRBD2. Germline loops: CDR1 LGHNA, CDR2 YSLEER. The CDR3 is 18 residues long. Trimming cost V 3 bases and J 2 bases; bases outside gene matches: 13.

This clonotype was found many times. The chain combines TRBV11-2 with TRBJ1-5; weak D call: TRBD1 (5 bases). Germline V CDR1 and CDR2: SGHAT, FQNNGV. V was clipped by 4 bases and J by 4 bases, with 8 bases between them. The CDR3 runs to 13 residues. This CDR3 reads CASSSGVNQPQHF. CDR3 DNA: TGTGCCAGCAGCTCGGGGGTTAATCAGCCCCAGCATTTT.

This clonotype was counted at least ten times. The chain has TRBV7-2 and TRBJ2-5; D might be TRBD2 (5 bases). This CDR3 spans 11 amino acids. The V end lost 7 bases, the J end lost 7 bases, and 10 bases lay between the germline ends. CDR1 and CDR2 (germline): SGHTA, FQGNSA. CDR3 coding DNA: TGTGCCAGCACCAACAGCGGGACCCAGTACTTC. Its translation: CASTNSGTQYF.

This clonotype turned up a few times. The J gene is TRBJ1-1, the V gene TRBV29-1; 12 positions match TRBD1. CDR3 length: 18 residues. Germline V gene sequence: CDR1 SQVTM, CDR2 ANQGSEA. V shed 7 bases, J shed 0 bases, and the junction held 15 bases outside the gene matches. This CDR3 reads CSALGTGGELSMNTEAFF. Here the CDR3 DNA reads TGCAGCGCCCTAGGGACAGGGGGCGAGTTGAGTATGAACACTGAAGCTTTCTTT.

This clonotype came up many times. This sequence joins TRBV2 and TRBJ1-1; D not certain. The ends were cut back, 7 bases at V and 5 bases at J, with 17 bases in the middle. The CDR3 sequence is 14 residues long. From germline, CDR1 is SNHLY and CDR2 FYNNEI. The CDR3: CASIRARENTEAFF. CDR3 sequence (DNA): TGTGCCAGCATTAGGGCGAGGGAAAATACTGAAGCTTTCTTT.

This clonotype was recorded at least ten times. The rearrangement joins TRBV20-1 to TRBJ2-7, with D possibly TRBD1 on 7 matching bases. The CDR3 runs to 13 residues. Trimming removed 5 bases from V and 5 bases from J, with 16 bases in between. Germline assignment: CDR1 DFQATT and CDR2 SNEGSKA (reference sequence). The chain's CDR3 is CSAAGGGIHEQYF. The CDR3 nucleotides read TGCAGTGCTGCTGGAGGGGGCATCCACGAGCAGTACTTC.

There are many counts of this clonotype. The genes are TRBV5-1 and TRBJ2-5; D is possibly TRBD2 (6 bases). Looked up from germline, CDR1 is SGHRS and CDR2 is YFSETQ. Trimming pared 4 bases from V and 5 bases from J, leaving 18 bases between. This CDR3 comprises 15 residues. Here the CDR3 DNA reads TGCGCCAGCAGCGCGGGACGCCCCAGGTTTGAGACCCAGTACTTC. It codes for CASSAGRPRFETQYF.